The 23 T cell receptor beta chains given below trace back to one sample, sequenced in a study of T cell responses to AZD1222 COVID-19 vaccine. Repertoires were generated with immunoSEQ multiplex PCR, while TCRdb's copy carries only in-frame clones and drops some. The repertoire consists of 150,000 to 200,000 clones, with 94% occurring once and the leading ten covering roughly 5%. Sequencing used peripheral blood, obtained 28 days after the second AZD1222 dose. These receptors came from an adult who received the AZD1222 COVID-19 vaccine.

This clone occurred a few times. The chain links TRBV7-9 to TRBJ2-7; 14 bases align to TRBD2. Germline lookup yields CDR1 SEHNR and CDR2 FQNEAQ (reference sequence). The ends lost 4 bases at V and 3 bases at J; junction bases unmatched: 2. CDR3 length: 15 residues. CDR3 nucleotides: TGTGCCAGCAGCTGGACTAGCGGGAGGCACTACGAGCAGTACTTC. As protein: CASSWTSGRHYEQYF.

The chain combines TRBV30 with TRBJ1-2; D is unclear. The CDR3 is made up of 12 amino acids. Trimming took off 0 bases at V and 4 bases at J, with 6 bases between the two ends. The germline CDR1 and CDR2 sequences are GTSNPN and SVGIG (reference sequence). CDR3 residues: CAWSVGRYGYTF. CDR3 DNA sequence: TGTGCCTGGAGTGTTGGTCGCTATGGCTACACCTTC.

The CDR3 DNA reads as TGTGCCAGCAGTTTCCCTACAGGAGATAACACTGAAGCTTTCTTT. It is translated as CASSFPTGDNTEAFF. V is TRBV7-9 and J is TRBJ1-1; tentatively, D is TRBD1 (5 bases). Deletions cut 6 bases from V and 2 bases from J, with 16 bases between. The CDR3 is 15 amino acids. Germline lookup yields CDR1 SEHNR and CDR2 FQNEAQ (reference sequence).

CDR3 coding DNA: TGTGCCAGCAGCTTAGGGGGGACTAGCGGGCAAGGGGAGCAGTTCTTC. Encoded protein: CASSLGGTSGQGEQFF. This chain connects TRBV7-9 to TRBJ2-1; 12 nucleotides align to TRBD2. Per the germline V gene, CDR1 is SEHNR and CDR2 is FQNEAQ (reference sequence). J gave up 10 bases and V 1 base, and 8 bases lay outside the gene matches. There are 16 residues in the CDR3.

This clone is a singleton in its sample. This sequence joins TRBV13 and TRBJ2-1; 9 bases map to TRBD1. With V trimmed by 7 bases and J by 3 bases, 13 bases remained unmatched. Germline V gene lookup returns CDR1 PRHDT and CDR2 FYEKMQ (reference sequence). The CDR3 spans 17 residues. The CDR3 reads CASMTGTGKGIYNEQFF. The CDR3 bases are TGTGCCAGCATGACCGGGACAGGGAAAGGGATCTACAATGAGCAGTTCTTC.

The gene calls are TRBV29-1 and TRBJ1-2; maybe TRBD1 (6 bases). CDR1 and CDR2 (germline): SQVTM, ANQGSEA. CDR3 size: 14 residues. V was clipped by 5 bases and J by 8 bases, with 21 bases between them. The CDR3 spells CSVFTGTPKWGYTF. The CDR3, as DNA: TGCAGCGTTTTTACCGGGACACCCAAATGGGGCTACACCTTC. Full variable domain (remainder filled in from reference TRBV29-1 and TRBJ1-2): SAVISQKPSRDICQRGTSLTIQCQVDSQVTMMFWYRQQPGQSLTLIATANQGSEATYESGFVIDKFPISRPNLTFSTLTVSNMSPEDSSIYLCSVFTGTPKWGYTFGSGTRLTVV.

This clone came up once. The rearrangement uses TRBV28 and TRBJ2-7; D perhaps matches TRBD2 (6 bases). This CDR3 is built from 14 residues. V lost 7 bases, J lost 1 base, and 14 bases lay in between. Germline loops: CDR1 MDHEN, CDR2 SYDVKM. CDR3 region: CASTLSGPSYEQYF. The DNA for the CDR3 is TGTGCCAGCACCTTAAGCGGGCCGTCCTACGAGCAGTACTTC.

CDR3 loop: CASSPRTSGQNEQFF. CDR3 nucleotides: TGTGCCAGCAGCCCAAGGACTAGCGGCCAGAATGAGCAGTTCTTC. The rearrangement joins TRBV7-8 to TRBJ2-1; 10 nucleotides match TRBD2. J lost 7 bases, V lost 5 bases, and 8 bases had no gene match. Germline CDR1 SGHVS, CDR2 FQNEAQ. This CDR3 comprises 15 residues.

The chain combines TRBV18 with TRBJ1-3; TRBD1 matches at 7 bases. The CDR3 runs to 15 residues. Germline CDR1 is KGHSH and CDR2 is LQKENI. V gave up 0 bases and J gave up 2 bases; unmatched junction bases: 1. CDR3 sequence: CASSPPQGTGNTIYF. Here the CDR3 DNA reads TGTGCCAGCTCACCACCACAGGGGACTGGAAACACCATATATTTT.

The genes are TRBV6-5 and TRBJ1-1, with 9 bases aligning to TRBD1. V lost 6 bases, J lost 9 bases, and 14 bases stayed unmatched. This CDR3 region has 15 residues. The germline V gene encodes CDR1 MNHEY and CDR2 SVGAGI. CDR3 coding DNA: TGTGCCAGCAGAGACACCGGGACAGGGAAACACCAAGCTTTCTTT. Its translation is CASRDTGTGKHQAFF.

This chain uses TRBV5-4 with TRBJ2-7, with 9 bases matching TRBD2. CDR1 SGHNT and CDR2 YYREEE come from the germline V gene (reference sequence). After removal of 4 bases from V and 6 bases from J, the junction contained 5 bases not matched to a gene. The CDR3 totals 13 residues. The CDR3 loop reads CASSPGLAGEQYF. The CDR3 nucleotides read TGTGCCAGCAGCCCGGGACTAGCAGGCGAGCAGTACTTC.

The CDR3 nucleotides are TGTGCCACCAGCCAGCGCCCGAAGTCAAGCTCCTACAATGAGCAGTTCTTC. As protein: CATSQRPKSSSYNEQFF. The V and J genes are TRBV15 and TRBJ2-1; D gene unclear. CDR3 length: 17 residues. Trimming took 5 bases from V and 0 from J, leaving 17 bases between them. Germline CDR1 is LNHNV and CDR2 is YYDKDF (reference sequence).

The rearrangement uses TRBV7-8 and TRBJ2-7; no clear D. V lost 3 bases to trimming and J lost 2 bases, with 8 bases between them. CDR3 size: 13 residues. Germline V gene sequence: CDR1 SGHVS, CDR2 FQNEAQ. CDR3 nucleotides: TGTGCCAGCAGCTTCGGCGCGGCCTACGAGCAGTACTTC. Residues: CASSFGAAYEQYF.

V usage is TRBV7-2 and J usage is TRBJ2-7; D is unresolved. The length of the CDR3 is 14 residues. The V gene's germline CDR1 is SGHTA and CDR2 FQGNSA. Trimming left V 1 base short and J 4 bases short, with 11 bases between. CDR3 sequence reads: CASSLVSYPYEQYF. CDR3 nucleotide sequence: TGTGCCAGCAGCTTAGTATCCTACCCTTACGAGCAGTACTTC.

This chain uses TRBV4-1 with TRBJ1-5; TRBD1 matches 8 bases. Germline lookup yields CDR1 MGHRA and CDR2 YSYEKL. V shed 4 bases and J 5 bases; nucleotides not matched to a gene: 4. This CDR3 is built from 14 residues. CDR3 residues: CASSPRGQDQPQHF. CDR3 in DNA: TGCGCCAGCAGCCCCCGGGGACAGGATCAGCCCCAGCATTTT.

This clone was counted once. The chain links TRBV9 to TRBJ1-2; D is perhaps TRBD1 (5 bases). Trimming pared 1 base from V and 1 base from J, leaving 17 bases between. This CDR3 is built from 17 residues. Looked up from germline, CDR1 is SGDLS and CDR2 is YYNGEE. The CDR3: CASSVLGQGGGNYGYTF. CDR3 coding DNA: TGTGCCAGCAGCGTATTGGGGCAGGGAGGTGGTAACTATGGCTACACCTTC.

The V gene is TRBV6-2 or TRBV6-3, the J gene TRBJ1-1, with D perhaps TRBD1 (5 bases). In germline, CDR1 is MNHEY, CDR2 SVGEGT. The V end lost 5 bases, the J end lost 7 bases, and 8 bases lay between the germline ends. CDR3 length: 11 amino acids. This chain's CDR3 is CASSLGVEAFF. The CDR3 bases are TGTGCCAGCAGTCTAGGGGTTGAAGCTTTCTTT.

This chain connects TRBV7-9 to TRBJ2-3, with no clear D. In germline, CDR1 is SEHNR, CDR2 FQNEAQ (reference sequence). Trimming left V 5 bases short and J 3 bases short, with 6 bases between. This CDR3 contains 12 residues. CDR3 nucleotide sequence: TGTGCCAGCAGCCCGGATACAGATACGCAGTATTTT. It codes for CASSPDTDTQYF.

This chain uses TRBV29-1 with TRBJ1-2; TRBD1 aligns across 7 bases. There are 12 residues in the CDR3. V was clipped by 4 bases and J by 8 bases; unmatched bases: 7. The germline V gene has CDR1 SQVTM and CDR2 ANQGSEA. As DNA, the CDR3 is TGCAGCGTTGGGGGGACAGCGGTCGGCTACACCTTC. Encoded protein: CSVGGTAVGYTF.

CDR3 amino acids: CASSFPRTVNQPQHF. CDR3 nucleotides: TGCGCCAGCAGCTTTCCCAGGACGGTGAATCAGCCCCAGCATTTT. This chain links TRBV5-1 with TRBJ1-5; D is undetermined. The germline CDR1 and CDR2 sequences are SGHRS and YFSETQ. The CDR3 length is 15 residues. Trimming pared 2 bases from V and 4 bases from J, leaving 13 bases between.

This rearrangement joins TRBV18 to TRBJ2-1; 8 positions match TRBD1. V was clipped by 5 bases and J by 0 bases; unmatched bases: 3. CDR1 KGHSH and CDR2 LQKENI come from the germline V gene. The CDR3 is made up of 15 amino acids. The CDR3: CASSAGTGSYNEQFF. Written as DNA, the CDR3 is TGTGCCAGCTCAGCCGGGACAGGCTCCTACAATGAGCAGTTCTTC. The entire variable domain, with the rest obtained from reference TRBV18 and TRBJ2-1, is as follows: NAGVMQNPRHLVRRRGQEARLRCSPMKGHSHVYWYRQLPEEGLKFMVYLQKENIIDESGMPKERFSAEFPKEGPSILRIQQVVRGDSAAYFCASSAGTGSYNEQFFGPGTRLTVL.

DNA of the CDR3: TGTGCCAGCAGCCCGACCACCGGAGATGGCTACACCTTC. It translates to CASSPTTGDGYTF. The J gene is TRBJ1-2, the V gene TRBV5-5; D is ambiguous. From germline, CDR1 is SGHKS and CDR2 YYEKEE (reference sequence). The CDR3 length is 13 residues. V lost 4 bases and J lost 6, with 13 bases in between.

This chain uses TRBV7-9 with TRBJ2-3; 8 bases match TRBD1. The germline V gene encodes CDR1 SEHNR and CDR2 FQNEAQ (reference sequence). The CDR3 is made up of 15 amino acids. Trimming cost V 3 bases and J 4 bases; bases outside gene matches: 6. Here the CDR3 reads CASSLDREFSDTQYF. Written as DNA, the CDR3 is TGTGCCAGCAGCTTGGACAGGGAGTTCTCAGATACGCAGTATTTT.